This TCR beta chain originates from a study of blood T cell repertoires in COVID-19. The CDR3 has 13 amino acids. Per germline, CDR1 SNHLY and CDR2 FYNNEI. V lost 6 bases, J lost 5 bases, and 5 bases stayed unmatched. TCRdb keeps only in-frame clones here, not all; method: immunoSEQ multiplex PCR. The table has about 200,000 clones, more than 75% seen once; the top ten hold 5% to 6.5%. The chain joins TRBV2 to TRBJ2-7; 9 nucleotides agree with TRBD1. The sequence came from a middle-aged man with active or convalescent COVID-19. The sequenced material came from peripheral blood. The CDR3 loop is CASSRDRVNEQYF. The DNA for the CDR3 is TGTGCCAGCAGCAGGGACAGGGTGAACGAGCAGTACTTC.